The 15 T cell receptor beta chains reported below all come from one sample, sequenced in a study of response to subunit inactivated influenza vaccine (dated by TCRdb to 2016 to 2018). Receptor amplification or capture employed RT-PCR. These reads were obtained on an Illumina HiSeq 2500. The public reads were quality trimmed at Q25 with fastp and then assembled into clones with MiXCR by TCRdb, keeping productive beta chains. Identical CDR3 protein sequences are pooled into one entry, listed with their most common genes and DNA. In this sample the table shows about 520,000 distinct CDR3 sequences, over 25% of which occur a single time. Jointly, the top ten make up approximately 2% of the sample. Specimen: CD4+ T cells sorted from PBMCs, collected around 5 days after vaccination. These receptors were taken from a man over 45 who received an inactivated influenza vaccine. Donor details come from another sample of the same person, matched by shared clones.

The V and J genes are TRBV5-1 and TRBJ2-1, with D hard to call. The CDR3 is 14 residues long. CDR1 SGHRS and CDR2 YFSETQ come from the germline V gene. The V gene lost 1 base and the J gene lost 3 bases, with 8 bases spanning the gap. CDR3 region: CASSLSASYNEQFF. The CDR3 region has the DNA TGCGCCAGCAGCTTGTCGGCTAGCTACAATGAGCAGTTCTTC. Looking up the rest from reference TRBV5-1 and TRBJ2-1 gives the full variable domain: KAGVTQTPRYLIKTRGQQVTLSCSPISGHRSVSWYQQTPGQGLQFLFEYFSETQRNKGNFPGRFSGRQFSNSRSEMNVSTLELGDSALYLCASSLSASYNEQFFGPGTRLTVL.

In its sample, this clonotype was seen a few times. The V and J genes are TRBV7-2 and TRBJ1-1; D possibly corresponds to TRBD1 (5 bases). Germline assignment: CDR1 SGHTA and CDR2 FQGNSA. There are 15 residues in the CDR3. V was shortened by 1 base and J by 4 bases, with 13 bases between the two germline ends. This CDR3 reads CASSLDGRVATEAFF. CDR3 sequence (DNA): TGTGCCAGCAGCTTAGATGGCAGGGTAGCCACTGAAGCTTTCTTT. Looking up the rest from reference TRBV7-2 and TRBJ1-1 gives the full variable domain: GAGVSQSPSNKVTEKGKDVELRCDPISGHTALYWYRQSLGQGLEFLIYFQGNSAPDKSGLPSDRFSAERTGGSVSTLTIQRTQQEDSAVYLCASSLDGRVATEAFFGQGTRLTVV.

This clonotype was counted only a few times. The chain employs TRBV5-1 and TRBJ2-7; TRBD1 is a possible D gene (5 bases). Germline values: CDR1 SGHRS, CDR2 YFSETQ. V was pared by 7 bases and J by 4 bases, with 15 bases between. The CDR3 is made up of 13 amino acids. As DNA, the CDR3 is TGCGCCAGCCGGGCCGCAGGGCAGTACGAGCAGTACTTC. Amino acids: CASRAAGQYEQYF.

The CDR3 region is CSASAGLVNEQYF. The DNA of the CDR3 is TGCAGTGCTAGTGCAGGCTTGGTCAACGAGCAGTACTTC. The chain uses TRBV20-1 and TRBJ2-7; D gene ambiguous. The germline V gene encodes CDR1 DFQATT and CDR2 SNEGSKA (reference sequence). This CDR3 has 13 amino acids. V gave up 3 bases and J gave up 5 bases, with 14 bases separating them.

The chain recombines TRBV15 with TRBJ2-3; TRBD2 is a possible D gene (6 bases). The CDR3 runs 16 residues. V was clipped by 0 bases and J by 6 bases, with 16 bases between them. CDR1 is LNHNV and CDR2 is YYDKDF in the germline V gene (reference sequence). In DNA form, the CDR3 reads TGTGCCACCAGCAGAGATAACGGGAGAAAAATGGATACGCAGTATTTT. This encodes CATSRDNGRKMDTQYF. The variable domain in full, completed from reference TRBV15 and TRBJ2-3, reads DAMVIQNPRYQVTQFGKPVTLSCSQTLNHNVMYWYQQKSSQAPKLLFHYYDKDFNNEADTPDNFQSRRPNTSFCFLDIRSPGLGDTAMYLCATSRDNGRKMDTQYFGPGTRLTVL.

This clonotype was seen more than once but under ten times. The rearrangement joins TRBV28 to TRBJ2-1; either TRBD1 or TRBD2 may supply D (6 bases each). The CDR3 sequence is 16 residues long. The V end lost 3 bases, the J end lost 4 bases, and 16 bases lay between the germline ends. From germline, CDR1 is MDHEN and CDR2 SYDVKM. The CDR3 sequence: CASSFWPGAKYNEQFF. The CDR3 DNA sequence: TGTGCCAGCAGTTTTTGGCCGGGGGCGAAATACAATGAGCAGTTCTTC.

This clonotype was detected a few times. The chain couples TRBV6-1 to TRBJ2-7, with D unresolved. V lost 6 bases and J 0 bases, leaving 9 bases between the germline ends. The CDR3 spans 13 residues. Per germline, CDR1 MNHNS and CDR2 SASEGT. CDR3 coding DNA: TGTGCCAGCAGCCCCTTTCCCTCCTACGAGCAGTACTTC. Its translation: CASSPFPSYEQYF.

The chain employs TRBV19 and TRBJ2-2; 9 nucleotides agree with TRBD1. The trim removed 4 bases at V and 5 bases at J, leaving 5 bases unmatched. Germline loops: CDR1 LNHDA, CDR2 SQIVND (reference sequence). This CDR3 is 15 amino acids long. The CDR3 reads CASSTTGGTTGELFF. The CDR3 DNA sequence: TGTGCCAGTAGTACCACAGGGGGCACGACCGGGGAGCTGTTTTTT.

This chain uses TRBV7-2 with TRBJ1-5; the match to TRBD1 covers 11 bases. Looked up from germline, CDR1 is SGHTA and CDR2 is FQGNSA. The CDR3 is 15 amino acids. V was pared by 1 base and J by 11 bases, with 7 bases of the junction left unmatched. CDR3 DNA sequence: TGTGCCAGCAGCTTAGAGGGACAGGGGGTCTCGGCCCAGCATTTT. Residues: CASSLEGQGVSAQHF. Together with reference TRBV7-2 and TRBJ1-5, the CDR3 gives the full variable domain: GAGVSQSPSNKVTEKGKDVELRCDPISGHTALYWYRQSLGQGLEFLIYFQGNSAPDKSGLPSDRFSAERTGGSVSTLTIQRTQQEDSAVYLCASSLEGQGVSAQHFGDGTRLSIL.

The chain links TRBV7-2 to TRBJ1-1; D may be TRBD1 (5 bases). Germline V lookup: CDR1 SGHTA, CDR2 FQGNSA. Trimming cost V 6 bases and J 6 bases, with 14 bases left between them. The CDR3 runs 13 residues. The CDR3 loop reads CASSLVQGSEAFF. CDR3 sequence (DNA): TGTGCCAGCAGTCTTGTCCAGGGCTCTGAAGCTTTCTTT.

Only a few counts were recorded for this clonotype. This chain links TRBV2 with TRBJ2-5; tentatively, D is TRBD1 (5 bases). Deletions cut 4 bases from V and 5 bases from J, with 11 bases between. CDR3 length equals 13 residues. CDR1 is SNHLY and CDR2 is FYNNEI in the germline V gene. The chain's CDR3 is CASSVPGLETQYF. The CDR3 DNA follows: TGTGCCAGCAGTGTCCCAGGGCTTGAGACCCAGTACTTC.

This chain links TRBV6-1 with TRBJ2-4; a possible D gene is TRBD1 (5 bases). The CDR3 covers 17 residues. Trimming left V 8 bases short and J 2 bases short, with 22 bases between. CDR1 MNHNS and CDR2 SASEGT come from the germline V gene. CDR3 bases: TGTGCCAGCGCTGGGGCAGGGCGAGGAATATCCAAAAACATTCAGTACTTC. Translation gives CASAGAGRGISKNIQYF.

The sample holds a few counts of this clonotype. The V gene is TRBV7-2, the J gene TRBJ2-7, with 9 nucleotides matching TRBD1. Trimming took 5 bases from V and 5 from J; bases not matched to a gene: 10. The germline CDR1 and CDR2 sequences are SGHTA and FQGNSA. The CDR3 covers 15 residues. In DNA form, the CDR3 reads TGTGCCAGCAGCCCCCAGGGGACAGGGACGAACGAGCAGTACTTC. Translating it yields CASSPQGTGTNEQYF.

The rearrangement uses TRBV12-3 or TRBV12-4 and TRBJ2-1; D tentatively fits TRBD1 or TRBD2 (5 bases each). The V end lost 0 bases, the J end lost 9 bases, and 9 bases lay between the germline ends. The CDR3 is 13 residues long. The CDR3 DNA reads TGTGCCAGCAGTTTAGCGCTGGGGGTTGAGCAGTTCTTC. Protein sequence: CASSLALGVEQFF.

This clonotype was counted only a few times. This sequence joins TRBV12-3 or TRBV12-4 and TRBJ2-7; D perhaps matches TRBD2 (6 bases). V was pared by 7 bases and J by 6 bases, with 16 bases between. The CDR3 consists of 13 residues. The DNA of the CDR3 is TGTGCCAGCACCCCTTGGCAGGAGGGCGAGCAGTACTTC. It yields the protein CASTPWQEGEQYF.